This TCR beta chain was documented in a study of identical twins. Notes on the study in general: The more abundant beta clonotypes in cord blood had fewer insertions, and memory repertoires did not show this. The study found that models underestimated out-of-frame TCR alpha sharing in monozygotic twins.

Healthy Caucasians were all of the donors. TCRdb analysed the 5' RACE reads with MiXCR anew, one entry per CDR3 protein. Among 450,000 or so distinct CDR3 sequences listed, less than 20% were seen once. Comment on this clonotype: What it binds is not known.

The ends lost 4 bases at V and 5 bases at J; junction bases unmatched: 4. CDR3 length: 13 amino acids. This clonotype was sampled from a man between 45 and 60 years old in good health. This sequence joins TRBV12-3 or TRBV12-4 and TRBJ2-7; the match to TRBD1 covers 8 bases. The sequenced material came from naive T cells sorted from blood. The DNA of the CDR3 is TGTGCCAGCAGTTGGACAGGGACCCACGAGCAGTACTTC. This codes for CASSWTGTHEQYF.